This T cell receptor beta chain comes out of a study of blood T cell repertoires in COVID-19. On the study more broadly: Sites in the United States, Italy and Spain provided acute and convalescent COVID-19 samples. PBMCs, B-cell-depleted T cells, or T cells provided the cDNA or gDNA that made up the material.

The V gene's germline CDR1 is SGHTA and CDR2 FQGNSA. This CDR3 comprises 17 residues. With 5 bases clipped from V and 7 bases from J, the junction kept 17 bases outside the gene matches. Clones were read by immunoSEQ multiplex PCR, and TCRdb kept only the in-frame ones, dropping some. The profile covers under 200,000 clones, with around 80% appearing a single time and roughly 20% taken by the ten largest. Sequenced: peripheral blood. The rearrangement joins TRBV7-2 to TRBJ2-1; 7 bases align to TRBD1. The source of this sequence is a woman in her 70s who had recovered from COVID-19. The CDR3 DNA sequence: TGTGCCAGCAGCGGATTGGGGGTGACAGGGTTTGGGAATGAGCAGTTCTTC. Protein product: CASSGLGVTGFGNEQFF.